This T cell receptor (beta chain) was sequenced in a study of T cell changes during pregnancy in multiple sclerosis. The data were produced by immunoSEQ multiplex PCR, yet TCRdb's version contains in-frame clones alone and is incomplete. The table includes approximately 48,000 clones, over 85% detected once. This CDR3 comprises 15 residues. CDR1 and CDR2 (germline): LNHNV, YYDKDF (reference sequence). With 5 bases removed from V and 0 bases from J, the gap between germline ends came to 11 bases. The J gene is TRBJ1-5, the V gene TRBV15; D may be TRBD1 (5 bases). The specimen comprised CD8+ T cells from peripheral blood mononuclear cells, sampled before pregnancy. The TCR originated in a female donor with multiple sclerosis, enrolled in a pregnancy study. CDR3 coding DNA: TGTGCCACCAGCCGCGACAGATATAGCAATCAGCCCCAGCATTTT. Encoded protein: CATSRDRYSNQPQHF. Together with reference TRBV15 and TRBJ1-5, the CDR3 gives the full variable domain: DAMVIQNPRYQVTQFGKPVTLSCSQTLNHNVMYWYQQKSSQAPKLLFHYYDKDFNNEADTPDNFQSRRPNTSFCFLDIRSPGLGDTAMYLCATSRDRYSNQPQHFGDGTRLSIL.